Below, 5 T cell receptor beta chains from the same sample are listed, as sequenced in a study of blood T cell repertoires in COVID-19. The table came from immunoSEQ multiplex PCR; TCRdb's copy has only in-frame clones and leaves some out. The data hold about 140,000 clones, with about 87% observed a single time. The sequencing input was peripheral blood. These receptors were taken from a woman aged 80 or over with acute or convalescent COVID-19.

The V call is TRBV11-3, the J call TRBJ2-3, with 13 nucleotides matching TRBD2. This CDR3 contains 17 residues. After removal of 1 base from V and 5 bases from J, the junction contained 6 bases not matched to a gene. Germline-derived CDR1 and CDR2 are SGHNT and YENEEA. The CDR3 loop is CASSLGRLAGGVDTQYF. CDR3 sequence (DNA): TGTGCCAGCAGCTTAGGCAGACTAGCGGGGGGAGTAGATACGCAGTATTTT.

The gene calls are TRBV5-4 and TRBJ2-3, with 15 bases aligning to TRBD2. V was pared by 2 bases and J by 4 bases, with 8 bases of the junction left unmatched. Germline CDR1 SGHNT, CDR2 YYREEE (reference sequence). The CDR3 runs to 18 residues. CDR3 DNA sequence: TGTGCCAGCAGCTTTGGACTAGCGGGGGGGCGTATCTCAGATACGCAGTATTTT. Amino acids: CASSFGLAGGRISDTQYF. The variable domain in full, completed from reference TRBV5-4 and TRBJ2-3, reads ETGVTQSPTHLIKTRGQQVTLRCSSQSGHNTVSWYQQALGQGPQFIFQYYREEENGRGNFPPRFSGLQFPNYSSELNVNALELDDSALYLCASSFGLAGGRISDTQYFGPGTRLTVL.

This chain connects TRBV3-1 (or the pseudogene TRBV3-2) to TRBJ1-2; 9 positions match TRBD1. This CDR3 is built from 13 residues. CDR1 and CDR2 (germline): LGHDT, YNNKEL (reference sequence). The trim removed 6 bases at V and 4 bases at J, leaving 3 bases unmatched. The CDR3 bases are TGTGCCAGCAGGTCGACAGGGGGCTATGGCTACACCTTC. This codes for CASRSTGGYGYTF.

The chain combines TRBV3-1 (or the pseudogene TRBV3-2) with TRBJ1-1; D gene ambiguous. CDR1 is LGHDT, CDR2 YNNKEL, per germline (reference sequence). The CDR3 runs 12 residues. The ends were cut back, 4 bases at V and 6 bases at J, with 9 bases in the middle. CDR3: CASSLRYSEAFF. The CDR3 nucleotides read TGTGCCAGCAGCCTCAGGTATTCTGAAGCTTTCTTT.

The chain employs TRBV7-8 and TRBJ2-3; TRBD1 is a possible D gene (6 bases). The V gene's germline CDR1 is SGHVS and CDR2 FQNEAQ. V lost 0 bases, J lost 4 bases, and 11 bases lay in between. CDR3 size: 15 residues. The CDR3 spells CASSLARGAADTQYF. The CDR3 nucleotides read TGTGCCAGCAGCTTAGCCAGGGGCGCAGCAGATACGCAGTATTTT. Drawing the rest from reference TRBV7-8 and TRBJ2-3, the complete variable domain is GAGVSQSPRYKVAKRGQDVALRCDPISGHVSLFWYQQALGQGPEFLTYFQNEAQLDKSGLPSDRFFAERPEGSVSTLKIQRTQQEDSAVYLCASSLARGAADTQYFGPGTRLTVL.